This T cell receptor (beta chain) derives from a study of cytomegalovirus exposure and HLA in healthy donors. The study's findings and limits: When analyzed later, the rates of TCR association showed variation by HLA locus, with DRB1 the most and HLA-C the fewest. A missense DCLRE1C variant was associated with V- and J-gene trimming of TCR beta chains in a later analysis, and an independent cohort replicated the association. A later analysis linked around 15,000 TCR beta sequences to HLA alleles at 0.05 false discovery rate.

Germline-derived CDR1 and CDR2 are SGHDT and YYEEEE. V shed 3 bases and J shed 7 bases, with 19 bases lying between them. The CDR3 is 15 residues long. The primer mix had 60 Vbeta and 13 Jbeta primers. The assay was immunoSEQ multiplex PCR, and TCRdb's table has in-frame clones only and misses some. The data show around 160,000 clones, roughly 80% seen once. A note on this clone: The target antigen is unknown.

This sequence joins TRBV5-6 and TRBJ2-5; D might be TRBD2 (5 bases). Sequenced input: PBMCs. The sequence was collected from a woman between 40 and 50 years old in good health and CMV-seropositive. CDR3 amino acids: CASSSPGSLIGTQYF. The CDR3, as DNA: TGTGCCAGCAGCTCCCCGGGGTCCCTTATTGGGACCCAGTACTTC.